This T cell receptor (beta chain) originates from a study of radiation and T cells in renal cell carcinoma. Study findings and constraints: Top tumor clonotypes rose in blood 2 weeks post-radiation, then contracted.

On this clone itself: The antigen is unknown.

This sample's time point: blood 2 weeks post-SBRT. The treatment here: 15 Gy SBRT to primary tumor, nephrectomy 4 weeks later. Assay: immunoSEQ multiplex PCR; the TCRdb copy retains only in-frame clones and omits some. Altogether about 130,000 clones are present, 75% to 85% being singletons, with the ten largest covering around 1.8%. V was clipped by 5 bases and J by 3 bases; unmatched bases: 7. Germline V gives CDR1 SGHVS, CDR2 FQNEAQ. The CDR3 covers 15 residues. This TCR was recovered from a woman in her sixties or seventies with renal cell carcinoma. V is TRBV7-8 and J is TRBJ2-7; TRBD2 aligns across 10 bases. The material was blood, obtained from a patient whose treatment included radiotherapy and nephrectomy. CDR3 protein: CASSQDSGGYYEQYF. The CDR3 coding sequence is TGTGCCAGCAGCCAAGATAGCGGGGGGTACTACGAGCAGTACTTC.